This T cell receptor beta chain was recorded in a study of cytomegalovirus exposure and HLA in healthy donors. The CDR3 consists of 13 residues. Germline assignment: CDR1 MDHEN and CDR2 SYDVKM. V lost 6 bases to trimming and J lost 6 bases, with 14 bases between them. Study-wide points: Later on, an analysis tied around 17,000 TCR beta sequences to HLA alleles at 0.05 false discovery rate.

A word on this clone: Its antigen is unknown.

PCR employed 60 Vbeta and 13 Jbeta primers. Profiled with immunoSEQ multiplex PCR; TCRdb holds only in-frame clones, not every one. This sample yields 150,000 to 250,000 clones, of which 70% to 80% are seen a single time; about 1.9% belongs to the top ten. The chain employs TRBV28 and TRBJ1-2, with D uncertain. The receptor's source is a man younger than 45 in good health and CMV-seronegative. Sequencing was done on a sample of PBMCs. The CDR3 DNA sequence: TGTGCCAGCAGCCCCGAGGTGGTGAATGGCTACACCTTC. Its protein is CASSPEVVNGYTF.